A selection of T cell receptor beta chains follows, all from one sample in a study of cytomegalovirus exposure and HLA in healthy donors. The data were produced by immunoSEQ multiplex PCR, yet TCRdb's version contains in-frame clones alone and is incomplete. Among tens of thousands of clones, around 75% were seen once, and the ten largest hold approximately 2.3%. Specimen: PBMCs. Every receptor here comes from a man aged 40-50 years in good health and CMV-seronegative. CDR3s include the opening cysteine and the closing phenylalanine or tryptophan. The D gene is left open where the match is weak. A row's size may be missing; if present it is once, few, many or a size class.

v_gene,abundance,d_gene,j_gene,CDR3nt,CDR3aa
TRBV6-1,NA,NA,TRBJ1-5,TGTGCCAGCGCCGGAGAAGCGATGAATCAGCCCCAGCATTTT,CASAGEAMNQPQHF
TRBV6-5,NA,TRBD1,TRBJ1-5,TGTGCCAGCAGCCAAGACAGGGTGGATCAGCCCCAGCATTTT,CASSQDRVDQPQHF
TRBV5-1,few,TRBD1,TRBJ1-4,TGCGCCAGCAGCTTGGACGGACAGGGAGGTGAAAAACTGTTTTTT,CASSLDGQGGEKLFF
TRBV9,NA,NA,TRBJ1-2,TGTGCCAGCAGCGTTGGGGGCGCGGATGGCTACACCTTC,CASSVGGADGYTF
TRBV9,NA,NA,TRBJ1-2,TGTGCCAGCAGCGGGCGGTTATCGGCAGGGGATGGCTACACCTTC,CASSGRLSAGDGYTF
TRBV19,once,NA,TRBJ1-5,TGTGCCAGTAGTATCGGTCACGATCAGCCCCAGCATTTT,CASSIGHDQPQHF
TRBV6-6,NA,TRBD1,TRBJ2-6,TGTGCCAGCAGTTATGGACAGGGCCCTGGGGCCAACGTCCTGACTTTC,CASSYGQGPGANVLTF
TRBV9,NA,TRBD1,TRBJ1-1,TGTGCCAGCAGCGTGTCGACAGGGGGCTTTGAAGCTTTCTTT,CASSVSTGGFEAFF
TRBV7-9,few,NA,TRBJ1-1,TGTGCCAGCACTCGGGGTGTCGATAAGACTGAAGCTTTCTTT,CASTRGVDKTEAFF
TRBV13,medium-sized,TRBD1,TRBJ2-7,TGTGCCAGCAGCAGAAGACAGGGGGCCTACGAGCAGTACTTC,CASSRRQGAYEQYF
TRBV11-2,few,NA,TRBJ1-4,TGTGCCAGCAGCTTCGCGGCGGGTACTAATGAAAAACTGTTTTTT,CASSFAAGTNEKLFF
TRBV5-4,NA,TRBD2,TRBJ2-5,TGTGCCAGCAGTCCTAGCGGGGGGGCCGGAGAGACCCAGTACTTC,CASSPSGGAGETQYF
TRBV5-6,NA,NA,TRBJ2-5,TGTGCCAGCAGCTTCGGGAAGGTGGGGACCCAGTACTTC,CASSFGKVGTQYF
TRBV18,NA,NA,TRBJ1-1,TGTGCCAGCTCATCACTACTGATGAACACTGAAGCTTTCTTT,CASSSLLMNTEAFF
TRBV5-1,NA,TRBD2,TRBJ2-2,TGCGCCAGCAGCTTGGGGGCTAGCGGGAGCCCCGGGGAGCTGTTTTTT,CASSLGASGSPGELFF
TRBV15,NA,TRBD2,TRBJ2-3,TGTGCCACCAGCAGAGATTACGGGACTAGTGCAGATACGCAGTATTTT,CATSRDYGTSADTQYF
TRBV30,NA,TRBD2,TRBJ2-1,TGTGCCTGGAGTGTAGTCAGTAGCGGGAGAAACAATGAGCAGTTCTTC,CAWSVVSSGRNNEQFF
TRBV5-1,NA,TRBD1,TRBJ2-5,TGCGCCAGCAGCTGGCGCCGGGACAGGGGGCAAGAGACCCAGTACTTC,CASSWRRDRGQETQYF